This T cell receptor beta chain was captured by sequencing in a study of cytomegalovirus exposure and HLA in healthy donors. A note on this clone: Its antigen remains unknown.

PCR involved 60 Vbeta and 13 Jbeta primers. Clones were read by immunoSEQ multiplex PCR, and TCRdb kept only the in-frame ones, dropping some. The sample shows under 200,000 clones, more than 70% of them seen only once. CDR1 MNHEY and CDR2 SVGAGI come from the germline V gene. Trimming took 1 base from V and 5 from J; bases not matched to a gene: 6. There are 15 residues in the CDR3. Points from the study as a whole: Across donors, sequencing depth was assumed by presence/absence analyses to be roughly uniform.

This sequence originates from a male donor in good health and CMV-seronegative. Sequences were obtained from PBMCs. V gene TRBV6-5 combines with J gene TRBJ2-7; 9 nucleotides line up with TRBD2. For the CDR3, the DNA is TGTGCCAGCAGTTACTGGGCGGGAGGGCCGGACGAGCAGTACTTC. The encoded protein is CASSYWAGGPDEQYF.